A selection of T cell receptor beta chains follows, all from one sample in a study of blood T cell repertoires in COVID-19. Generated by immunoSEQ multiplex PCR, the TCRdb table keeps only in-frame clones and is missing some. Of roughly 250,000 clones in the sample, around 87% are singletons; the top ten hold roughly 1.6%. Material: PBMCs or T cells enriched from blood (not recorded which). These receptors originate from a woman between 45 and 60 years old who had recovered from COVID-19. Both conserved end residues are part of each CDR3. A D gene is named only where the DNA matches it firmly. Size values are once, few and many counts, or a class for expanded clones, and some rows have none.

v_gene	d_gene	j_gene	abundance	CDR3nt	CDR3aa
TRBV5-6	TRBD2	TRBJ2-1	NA	TGTGCCAGCAGACAGAACCTTGGGGGGGATGAGCAGTTCTTC	CASRQNLGGDEQFF
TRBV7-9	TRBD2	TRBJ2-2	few	TGTGCCAGCAGGACACAGCGGGAGAACACCGGGGAGCTGTTTTTT	CASRTQRENTGELFF
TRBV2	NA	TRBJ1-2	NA	TGTGCCAGCGGCATAAGCCGGGACACCTACACCTTC	CASGISRDTYTF
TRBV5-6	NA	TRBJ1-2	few	TGTGCCAGCACCCCAAACCCCCAGGTACTCCCTTATGGCTACACCTTC	CASTPNPQVLPYGYTF
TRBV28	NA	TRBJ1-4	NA	TGTGCCAGCACTCAGAAGGGAGGTCCCCTTAATGAAAAACTGTTTTTT	CASTQKGGPLNEKLFF
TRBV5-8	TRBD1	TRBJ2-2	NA	TGTGCCAGCAGCTTTCCTAGGACAGGGAACAGAGACGCGAACACCGGGGAGCTGTTTTTT	CASSFPRTGNRDANTGELFF
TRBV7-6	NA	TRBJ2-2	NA	TGTGCCAGCAGCTTTGGCGGGTCAGACACCGGGGAGCTGTTTTTT	CASSFGGSDTGELFF
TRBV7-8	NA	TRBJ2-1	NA	TGTGCCACACAGGGTAGGGTTGCGGGAGCGCAGTTCTTC	CATQGRVAGAQFF
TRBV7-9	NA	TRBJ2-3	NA	TGTGCCAGCAGCTCCAGAGCAGCGACAGATACGCAGTATTTT	CASSSRAATDTQYF
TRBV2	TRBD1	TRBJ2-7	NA	TGTGCCAGCTCCGAGTCCAGGGGGCCCTACGAGCAGTACTTC	CASSESRGPYEQYF
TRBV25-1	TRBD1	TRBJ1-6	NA	TGTGCCAGCAGTGAAGTAACAGGGGGTTCACCCCTCCACTTT	CASSEVTGGSPLHF
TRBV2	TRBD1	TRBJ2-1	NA	TGTGCCAGCACCCGGGACAGGGAGACCTACAATGAGCAGTTCTTC	CASTRDRETYNEQFF
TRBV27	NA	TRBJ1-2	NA	TGTGCCAGCAGTTTGGCAGGGTCTAACTATGGCTACACCTTC	CASSLAGSNYGYTF
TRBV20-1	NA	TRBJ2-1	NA	TGCAGTGCTAGATTTGCGGGAGAGCAGTTCTTC	CSARFAGEQFF
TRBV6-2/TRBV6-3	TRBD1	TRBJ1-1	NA	TGTGCCAGCAGTTACTCGACAGGACGAGGACAGGGGACTGAAGCTTTCTTT	CASSYSTGRGQGTEAFF